This T cell receptor (beta chain) was recovered during a study of blood T cell repertoires in COVID-19. The authors' processing: Amplification of reference gene primers was used by the study to estimate nucleated cell counts. Generated by immunoSEQ multiplex PCR, the TCRdb table keeps only in-frame clones and is missing some. That table is the source of V, J and clone size, and D and trimming were worked out from the DNA. This repertoire shows roughly 280,000 clones, 85% to 90% found once; its top ten account for 4.1%. CDR3 length: 19 amino acids. V trimming: 6 bases; J trimming: 4 bases; junction bases outside the gene matches: 18. The germline V gene encodes CDR1 LNHDA and CDR2 SQIVND (reference sequence).

The chain carries TRBV19 and TRBJ1-4; TRBD1 matches 9 bases. The specimen was PBMCs or T cells enriched from blood (not recorded which). This receptor was identified in a woman aged 25 to 39 with acute COVID-19. The CDR3 DNA sequence: TGTGCCAGTAGACCCACCACAGGGGGCGCCGGTGAGAGTAATGAAAAACTGTTTTTT. Translating gives CASRPTTGGAGESNEKLFF.